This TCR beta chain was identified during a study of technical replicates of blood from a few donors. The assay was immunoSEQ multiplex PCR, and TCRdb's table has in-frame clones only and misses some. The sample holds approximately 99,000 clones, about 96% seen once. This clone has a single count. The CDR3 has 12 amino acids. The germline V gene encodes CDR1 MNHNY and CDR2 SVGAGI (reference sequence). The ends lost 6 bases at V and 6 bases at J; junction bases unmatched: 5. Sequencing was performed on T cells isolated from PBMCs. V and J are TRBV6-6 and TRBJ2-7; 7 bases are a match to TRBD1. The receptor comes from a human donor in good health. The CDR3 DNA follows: TGTGCCAGCAGGGAAGGGACAGTCGAGCAGTACTTC. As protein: CASREGTVEQYF.